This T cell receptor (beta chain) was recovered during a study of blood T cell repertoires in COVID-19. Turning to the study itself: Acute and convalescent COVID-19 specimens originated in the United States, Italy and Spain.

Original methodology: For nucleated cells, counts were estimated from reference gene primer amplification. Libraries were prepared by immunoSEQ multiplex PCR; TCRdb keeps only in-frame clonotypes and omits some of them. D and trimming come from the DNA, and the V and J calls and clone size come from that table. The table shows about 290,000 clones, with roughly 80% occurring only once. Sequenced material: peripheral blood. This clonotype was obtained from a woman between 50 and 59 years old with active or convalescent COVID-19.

For the CDR3, the DNA is TGTGCCAGCTCAGCCGACCCGGGATACGAGCAGTACTTC. This sequence encodes CASSADPGYEQYF. V and J are TRBV18 and TRBJ2-7; D is perhaps TRBD2 (5 bases). CDR3 length equals 13 residues. Germline assignment: CDR1 KGHSH and CDR2 LQKENI. Trimming removed 5 bases from V and 4 bases from J, with 12 bases in between. Using reference TRBV18 and TRBJ2-7 for the parts outside the CDR3, the full variable domain is NAGVMQNPRHLVRRRGQEARLRCSPMKGHSHVYWYRQLPEEGLKFMVYLQKENIIDESGMPKERFSAEFPKEGPSILRIQQVVRGDSAAYFCASSADPGYEQYFGPGTRLTVT.